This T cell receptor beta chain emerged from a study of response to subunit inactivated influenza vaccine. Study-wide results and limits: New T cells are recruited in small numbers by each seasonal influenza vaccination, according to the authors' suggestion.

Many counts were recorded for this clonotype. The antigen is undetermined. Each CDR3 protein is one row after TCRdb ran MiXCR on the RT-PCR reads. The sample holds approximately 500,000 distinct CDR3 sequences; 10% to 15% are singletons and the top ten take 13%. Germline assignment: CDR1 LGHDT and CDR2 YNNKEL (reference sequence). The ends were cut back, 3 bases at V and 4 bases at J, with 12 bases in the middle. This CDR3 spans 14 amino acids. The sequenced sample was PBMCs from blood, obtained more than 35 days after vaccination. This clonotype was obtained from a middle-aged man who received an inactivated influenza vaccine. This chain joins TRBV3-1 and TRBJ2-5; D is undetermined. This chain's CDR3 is CASSHLAVGETQYF. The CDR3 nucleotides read TGTGCCAGCAGCCACCTGGCAGTGGGAGAGACCCAGTACTTC.